Each of the 27 T cell receptor beta chains below was sequenced from the same sample in a study of PD-1 blockade in classical Hodgkin lymphoma. After autologous stem cell transplantation all patients relapsed, and prior brentuximab vedotin exposure differed between cohorts. Only in-frame clones appear in the TCRdb table, and some are missing; sequencing was by immunoSEQ multiplex PCR. Of fewer than 100,000 clones in the sample, approximately 92% were seen once. The sample was peripheral blood mononuclear cells (PBMCs), taken at baseline. All receptors come from a human donor with classical Hodgkin lymphoma.

The J gene is TRBJ2-1, the V gene TRBV5-1, with 10 bases fitting TRBD2. The CDR3 extends over 14 amino acids. CDR1 and CDR2 from the germline V gene are SGHRS and YFSETQ. The V and J ends lost 4 bases and 5 bases, in that order; junction bases with no gene match: 3. In DNA, the CDR3 is TGCGCCAGCAGCATTAGCGGGAGGAACAATGAGCAGTTCTTC. This gives the protein CASSISGRNNEQFF.

The chain is built from TRBV6-1 and TRBJ2-5, with D unresolved. Trimming cost V 3 bases and J 4 bases, with 3 bases left between them. Germline lookup yields CDR1 MNHNS and CDR2 SASEGT. This CDR3 is built from 11 residues. CDR3 loop: CASSERETQYF. The CDR3 nucleotides read TGTGCCAGCAGTGAGCGAGAGACCCAGTACTTC.

The chain recombines TRBV18 with TRBJ1-1; D possibly corresponds to TRBD1 (5 bases). V shed 4 bases and J shed 1 base, with 16 bases lying between them. Germline lookup yields CDR1 KGHSH and CDR2 LQKENI. This CDR3 is 16 amino acids long. Here the CDR3 reads CASSLPVGRRNTEAFF. Here the CDR3 DNA reads TGTGCCAGCTCACTCCCCGTGGGACGGCGGAACACTGAAGCTTTCTTT. Based on the CDR3 plus reference TRBV18 and TRBJ1-1, the full variable domain is NAGVMQNPRHLVRRRGQEARLRCSPMKGHSHVYWYRQLPEEGLKFMVYLQKENIIDESGMPKERFSAEFPKEGPSILRIQQVVRGDSAAYFCASSLPVGRRNTEAFFGQGTRLTVV.

The chain uses TRBV19 and TRBJ1-5; D gene unclear. CDR1 is LNHDA, CDR2 SQIVND, per germline (reference sequence). The CDR3 covers 15 residues. V was pared by 3 bases and J by 5 bases, with 14 bases between. The CDR3 region has the DNA TGTGCCAGTAGTATGGCTTCCGGGGTACATCAGCCCCAGCATTTT. This gives the protein CASSMASGVHQPQHF.

The chain joins TRBV4-1 to TRBJ2-7, with D tentatively TRBD1 or TRBD2 (6 bases each). The CDR3 extends over 14 amino acids. Trimming pared 6 bases from V and 7 bases from J, leaving 19 bases between. CDR1 is MGHRA, CDR2 YSYEKL, per germline. The DNA for the CDR3 is TGCGCCAGCAGGGAGTGGTCGGGGGCAGGTGAGCAGTACTTC. It translates to CASREWSGAGEQYF.

The CDR3 coding sequence is TGTGCCTGGAGTGTATCAGGGGGCACTGAAGCTTTCTTT. As protein: CAWSVSGGTEAFF. The chain uses TRBV30 and TRBJ1-1; 7 positions match TRBD1. The CDR3 is 13 residues long. Unmatched junction bases numbered 2, after V lost 0 bases and J lost 4 bases. Germline CDR1 reads GTSNPN; CDR2 reads SVGIG (reference sequence).

CDR3 bases: TGTGCCAGCAGCCCCGCCCGGGCCCCCTACGAGCAGTACTTC. Translating it yields CASSPARAPYEQYF. This chain connects TRBV7-9 to TRBJ2-7, with D hard to call. With 5 bases removed from V and 2 bases from J, the gap between germline ends came to 13 bases. This CDR3 contains 14 residues. The germline V gene encodes CDR1 SEHNR and CDR2 FQNEAQ (reference sequence).

This chain links TRBV28 with TRBJ1-2; 8 positions match TRBD1. Germline V gene lookup returns CDR1 MDHEN and CDR2 SYDVKM. CDR3 length: 15 residues. V shed 5 bases, J shed 1 base, and the junction held 6 bases outside the gene matches. The CDR3 bases are TGTGCCAGCAGTGACCAGGGGGCCTATAACTATGGCTACACCTTC. Its translation: CASSDQGAYNYGYTF.

The rearrangement uses TRBV7-9 and TRBJ2-1; 9 nucleotides agree with TRBD2. CDR1 SEHNR and CDR2 FQNEAQ come from the germline V gene (reference sequence). CDR3 length: 19 amino acids. V lost 1 base and J lost 16; bases outside the gene matches: 26. CDR3 amino acids: CASSLVAGLAVEWRTVTFF. In nucleotides, the CDR3 is TGTGCCAGCAGCTTAGTAGCGGGACTAGCTGTTGAGTGGAGGACGGTTACCTTCTTC.

The chain employs TRBV27 and TRBJ1-2; 7 bases map to TRBD1. V lost 5 bases and J lost 6; bases outside the gene matches: 6. Germline V gives CDR1 MNHEY, CDR2 SMNVEV (reference sequence). The CDR3 is 13 amino acids. The CDR3 here is CASSHRGLDGYTF. The CDR3, as DNA: TGTGCCAGCAGTCACAGGGGCCTAGATGGCTACACCTTC.

The rearrangement joins TRBV6-5 to TRBJ1-2; perhaps TRBD1 as D (5 bases). V lost 5 bases and J lost 3, with 10 bases in between. The CDR3 extends over 13 amino acids. Germline V gene lookup returns CDR1 MNHEY and CDR2 SVGAGI. The CDR3 DNA follows: TGTGCCAGCAGTCAGGGAATGGACTATGGCTACACCTTC. Encoded protein: CASSQGMDYGYTF.

The chain carries TRBV18 and TRBJ2-5; D is perhaps TRBD1 (5 bases). This CDR3 is built from 13 residues. Trimming shortened V by 3 bases and J by 2 bases, and 7 bases separated the two germline ends. CDR1 is KGHSH, CDR2 LQKENI, per germline. The CDR3 loop reads CASSPSGQETQYF. In DNA form, the CDR3 reads TGTGCCAGCTCACCGTCAGGGCAAGAGACCCAGTACTTC.

The chain combines TRBV10-3 with TRBJ2-7; 7 positions agree with TRBD1. V lost 7 bases to trimming and J lost 2 bases; unmatched junction nucleotides: 5. From germline, CDR1 is ENHRY and CDR2 SYGVKD. The CDR3 is made up of 13 amino acids. The CDR3 region is CAINRDSTYEQYF. The CDR3 DNA is TGTGCCATCAACAGGGACAGCACCTACGAGCAGTACTTC.

The chain couples TRBV30 to TRBJ2-3, with TRBD2 as a possible D gene (6 bases). The V end was cut by 0 bases, the J end by 0 bases, with 13 bases between. The CDR3 covers 16 residues. Germline V CDR1 and CDR2: GTSNPN, SVGIG (reference sequence). CDR3 protein: CAWSVGLSLSTDTQYF. CDR3 sequence (DNA): TGTGCCTGGAGTGTGGGACTCAGTCTTAGCACAGATACGCAGTATTTT.

The J gene is TRBJ2-1, the V gene TRBV2; D ambiguous. Trimming took off 3 bases at V and 13 bases at J, with 4 bases between the two ends. The V gene's germline CDR1 is SNHLY and CDR2 FYNNEI. The CDR3 spans 9 residues. CDR3 protein: CASSEFQFF. Written as DNA, the CDR3 is TGTGCCAGCAGTGAGTTTCAGTTCTTC.

V and J are TRBV6-6 and TRBJ2-1, with 9 bases aligning to TRBD2. This CDR3 is built from 16 residues. Looked up from germline, CDR1 is MNHNY and CDR2 is SVGAGI (reference sequence). V shed 4 bases and J 4 bases; nucleotides not matched to a gene: 8. The CDR3 protein is CASSSEWAGGYNEQFF. The DNA of the CDR3 is TGTGCCAGCAGTTCCGAGTGGGCGGGAGGGTACAATGAGCAGTTCTTC.

This chain links TRBV19 with TRBJ1-1; TRBD1 is a possible D gene (6 bases). The CDR3 sequence is 15 residues long. Between the trimmed V and J ends, which lost 1 base and 5 bases, there was a span of 14 bases. Germline V gives CDR1 LNHDA, CDR2 SQIVND (reference sequence). The CDR3 DNA is TGTGCCAGTAGTATAGCGGCCAGGGGAGAGACTGAAGCTTTCTTT. Protein: CASSIAARGETEAFF.

This clone showed up just once. This chain links TRBV5-1 with TRBJ2-5; D possibly uses TRBD1 or TRBD2 (6 bases each). The CDR3 has 19 amino acids. The V and J ends lost 4 bases and 5 bases respectively, with 30 bases between them. Germline V gives CDR1 SGHRS, CDR2 YFSETQ. The CDR3, as DNA: TGCGCCAGCAGCACGCCCCGTGGGGCTAGCAGCAGAGGGGGGGAGACCCAGTACTTC. This gives the protein CASSTPRGASSRGGETQYF.

This chain links TRBV2 with TRBJ1-2, with D maybe TRBD1 (6 bases). Trimming took off 5 bases at V and 7 bases at J, with 14 bases between the two ends. Germline V lookup: CDR1 SNHLY, CDR2 FYNNEI. This CDR3 spans 13 amino acids. The CDR3 loop reads CASSTGFRSGYTF. For the CDR3, the DNA is TGTGCCAGCAGTACAGGGTTCAGGAGTGGCTACACCTTC.

The chain recombines TRBV28 with TRBJ2-5; D remains ambiguous. The length of the CDR3 is 14 residues. Germline-derived CDR1 and CDR2 are MDHEN and SYDVKM. V was shortened by 4 bases and J by 1 base, with 10 bases between the two germline ends. Here the CDR3 reads CASSYQQLQETQYF. The CDR3 nucleotides read TGTGCCAGCAGTTACCAGCAGCTCCAAGAGACCCAGTACTTC. The full variable domain, rest sourced from reference TRBV28 and TRBJ2-5, is DVKVTQSSRYLVKRTGEKVFLECVQDMDHENMFWYRQDPGLGLRLIYFSYDVKMKEKGDIPEGYSVSREKKERFSLILESASTNQTSMYLCASSYQQLQETQYFGPGTRLLVL.

This rearrangement joins TRBV7-6 to TRBJ2-3; D may be TRBD1 (5 bases). V lost 1 base, J lost 3 bases, and 11 bases lay in between. This CDR3 is built from 15 residues. Germline CDR1 SGHVS, CDR2 FNYEAQ. Written as DNA, the CDR3 is TGTGCCAGCAGCTTAGTAAGCAGGGTGACAGATACGCAGTATTTT. Translation gives CASSLVSRVTDTQYF.

The chain carries TRBV5-5 and TRBJ2-1, with 11 positions matching TRBD2. Germline V gene lookup returns CDR1 SGHKS and CDR2 YYEKEE (reference sequence). Germline trimming cut 4 bases from V and 7 bases from J; bases unmatched to any gene: 13. The CDR3 is made up of 17 amino acids. CDR3 in DNA: TGTGCCAGCAGCAGAATAGCGGGAGGGGGTTTAACGAATGAGCAGTTCTTC. It codes for CASSRIAGGGLTNEQFF.

In its sample, this clone was seen once. The chain is built from TRBV4-1 and TRBJ1-4; D perhaps matches TRBD1 (6 bases). The V gene's germline CDR1 is MGHRA and CDR2 YSYEKL. The CDR3 length is 15 residues. The V gene lost 3 bases and the J gene lost 7 bases, with 15 bases spanning the gap. For the CDR3, the DNA is TGCGCCAGCAGCCATGGACGAGGGGGGCGTGAAAAACTGTTTTTT. Its protein is CASSHGRGGREKLFF.

This chain links TRBV15 with TRBJ1-1; weak D call: TRBD1 (5 bases). This CDR3 spans 18 amino acids. Germline V gene sequence: CDR1 LNHNV, CDR2 YYDKDF (reference sequence). Trimming cost V 5 bases and J 4 bases, with 26 bases left between them. The CDR3 bases are TGTGCCACCAGCTTTACGCGGGGCCTGAGGATCTCGGCCACTGAAGCTTTCTTT. It is translated as CATSFTRGLRISATEAFF.

The CDR3 loop is CAWTKGSGELFF. The CDR3 DNA is TGTGCCTGGACTAAGGGGTCCGGGGAGCTGTTTTTT. The V and J genes are TRBV30 and TRBJ2-2, with TRBD1 as a possible D gene (5 bases). The length of the CDR3 is 12 residues. Trimming left V 4 bases short and J 6 bases short, with 9 bases between. CDR1 is GTSNPN, CDR2 SVGIG, per germline (reference sequence).

The genes are TRBV6-5 and TRBJ1-1; weak D call: TRBD1 (5 bases). Trimming took 2 bases from V and 6 from J, leaving 16 bases between them. This CDR3 contains 15 residues. CDR1 MNHEY and CDR2 SVGAGI come from the germline V gene. The CDR3 reads CASSYLTRETSEAFF. CDR3 DNA: TGTGCCAGCAGTTACCTTACCAGGGAAACTTCTGAAGCTTTCTTT.

The genes are TRBV27 and TRBJ1-5; TRBD1 matches 7 bases. The trim removed 6 bases at V and 6 bases at J, leaving 14 bases unmatched. The V gene's germline CDR1 is MNHEY and CDR2 SMNVEV (reference sequence). CDR3 size: 16 residues. CDR3 loop: CASRRTSRGLGQPQHF. CDR3 DNA: TGTGCCAGCAGGAGGACAAGCAGGGGGTTAGGTCAGCCCCAGCATTTT.